This TCR beta chain was observed in a study of monozygotic twins with inflammatory bowel disease. Molecular identifiers with 6-nucleotide sample barcodes were added during cDNA synthesis via template switching. Each of TCRalpha and TCRbeta cDNA went through two nested PCRs, lasting approximately 16 and 10 cycles. No DNA is given; TCRdb re-called the 5' RACE reads and lists each CDR3 protein once. The repertoire table contains 190,000 or so distinct CDR3 sequences. The CDR3 has 12 amino acids. Germline CDR1 reads LGHDT; CDR2 reads YNNKEL (reference sequence). With regard to this clonotype: Its cognate antigen is unknown.

The study's findings and limits: IBD patients carried less diverse TCRbeta repertoires (inverse Simpson) than healthy co-twins.

The sample comprised blood. The clonotype comes from a human donor with ulcerative colitis or Crohn's disease, or a healthy co-twin of an affected twin (not recorded which). The V and J genes are TRBV3-1 and TRBJ1-2; TCRdb returns TRBD1, unconfirmable since there is no DNA. The CDR3 reads CASSQDPTGEIF.